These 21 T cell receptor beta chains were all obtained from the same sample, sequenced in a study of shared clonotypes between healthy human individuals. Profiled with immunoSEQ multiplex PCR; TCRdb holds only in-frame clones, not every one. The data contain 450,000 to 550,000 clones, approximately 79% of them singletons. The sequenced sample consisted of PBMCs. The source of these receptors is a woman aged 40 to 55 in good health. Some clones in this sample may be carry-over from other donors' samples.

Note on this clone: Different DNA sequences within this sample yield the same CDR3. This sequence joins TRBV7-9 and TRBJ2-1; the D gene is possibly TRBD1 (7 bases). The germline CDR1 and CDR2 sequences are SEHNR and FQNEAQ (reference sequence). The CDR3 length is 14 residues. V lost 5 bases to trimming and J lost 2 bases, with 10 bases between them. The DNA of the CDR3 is TGTGCCAGCAGCCCCAGGGGGGCCTACAATGAGCAGTTCTTC. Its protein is CASSPRGAYNEQFF.

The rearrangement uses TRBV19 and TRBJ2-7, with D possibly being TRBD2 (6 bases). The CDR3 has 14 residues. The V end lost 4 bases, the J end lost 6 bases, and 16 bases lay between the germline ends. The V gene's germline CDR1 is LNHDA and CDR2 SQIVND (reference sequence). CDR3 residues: CASSNGGGPLEQYF. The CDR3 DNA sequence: TGTGCCAGTAGTAATGGGGGAGGCCCTCTCGAGCAGTACTTC.

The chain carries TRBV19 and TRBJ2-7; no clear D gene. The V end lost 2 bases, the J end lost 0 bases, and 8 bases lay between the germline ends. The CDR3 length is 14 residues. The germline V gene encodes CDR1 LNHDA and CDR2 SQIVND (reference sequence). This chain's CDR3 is CASSIRQRSYEQYF. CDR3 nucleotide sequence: TGTGCCAGTAGTATAAGGCAGCGCTCCTACGAGCAGTACTTC.

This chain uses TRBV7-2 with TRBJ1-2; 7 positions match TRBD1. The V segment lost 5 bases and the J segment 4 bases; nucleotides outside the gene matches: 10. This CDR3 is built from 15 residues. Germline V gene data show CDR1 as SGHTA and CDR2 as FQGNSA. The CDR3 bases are TGTGCCAGCAGCCTTACGACAGGGTCTACCTATGGCTACACCTTC. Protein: CASSLTTGSTYGYTF.

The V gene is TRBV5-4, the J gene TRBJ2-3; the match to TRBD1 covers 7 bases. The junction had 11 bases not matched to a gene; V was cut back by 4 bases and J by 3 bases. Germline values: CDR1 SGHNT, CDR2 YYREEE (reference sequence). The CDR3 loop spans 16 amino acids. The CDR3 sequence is CASSANRDRATDTQYF. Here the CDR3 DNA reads TGTGCCAGCAGCGCGAACCGGGACAGAGCAACAGATACGCAGTATTTT.

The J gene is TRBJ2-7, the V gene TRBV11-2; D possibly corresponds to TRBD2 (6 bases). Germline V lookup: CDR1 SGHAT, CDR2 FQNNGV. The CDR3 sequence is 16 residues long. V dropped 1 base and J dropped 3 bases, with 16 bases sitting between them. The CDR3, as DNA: TGTGCCAGCAGCTTAGGGGCAGGGACTTTGTTCTACGAGCAGTACTTC. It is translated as CASSLGAGTLFYEQYF.

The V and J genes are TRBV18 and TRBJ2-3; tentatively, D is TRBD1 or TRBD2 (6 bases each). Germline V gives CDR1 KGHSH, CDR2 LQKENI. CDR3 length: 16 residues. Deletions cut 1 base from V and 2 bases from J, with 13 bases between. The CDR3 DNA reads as TGTGCCAGCTCACCACGGAGGGACACAATCACAGATACGCAGTATTTT. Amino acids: CASSPRRDTITDTQYF.

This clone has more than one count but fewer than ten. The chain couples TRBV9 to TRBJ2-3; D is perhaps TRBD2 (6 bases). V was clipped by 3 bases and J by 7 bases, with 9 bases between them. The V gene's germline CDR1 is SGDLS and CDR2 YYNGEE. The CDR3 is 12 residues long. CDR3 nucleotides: TGTGCCAGCAGCGGGGACTTATATACGCAGTATTTT. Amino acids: CASSGDLYTQYF.

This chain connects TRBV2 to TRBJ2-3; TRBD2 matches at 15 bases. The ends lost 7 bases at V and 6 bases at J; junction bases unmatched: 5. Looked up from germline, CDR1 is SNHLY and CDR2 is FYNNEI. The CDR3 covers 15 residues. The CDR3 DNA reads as TGTGCCAGCACCGGACTAGCGGGAGGGTTGGATACGCAGTATTTT. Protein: CASTGLAGGLDTQYF.

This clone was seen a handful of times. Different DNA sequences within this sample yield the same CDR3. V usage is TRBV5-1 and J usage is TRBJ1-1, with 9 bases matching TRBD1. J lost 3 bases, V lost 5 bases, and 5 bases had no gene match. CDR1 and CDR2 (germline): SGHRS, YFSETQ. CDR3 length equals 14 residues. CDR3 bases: TGCGCCAGCAGGGGGACAGGGTGGGACACTGAAGCTTTCTTT. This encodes CASRGTGWDTEAFF.

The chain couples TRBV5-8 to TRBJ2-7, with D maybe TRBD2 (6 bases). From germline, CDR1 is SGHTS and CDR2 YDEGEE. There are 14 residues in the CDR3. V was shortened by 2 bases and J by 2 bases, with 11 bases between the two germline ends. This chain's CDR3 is CASSFLKRAYEQYF. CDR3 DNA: TGTGCCAGCAGCTTCCTAAAGCGGGCCTACGAGCAGTACTTC.

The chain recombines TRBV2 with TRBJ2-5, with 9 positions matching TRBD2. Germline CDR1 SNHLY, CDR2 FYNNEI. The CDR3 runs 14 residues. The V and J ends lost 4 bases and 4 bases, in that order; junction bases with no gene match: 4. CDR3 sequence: CASSVEREVETQYF. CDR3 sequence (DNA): TGTGCCAGCAGTGTGGAGCGGGAGGTAGAGACCCAGTACTTC.

CDR3 DNA: TGTGCCAGCAGCTTAGGGACAGGGGGTGCAGATACGCAGTATTTT. Its protein is CASSLGTGGADTQYF. The chain links TRBV7-9 to TRBJ2-3; 10 bases fit TRBD1. J gave up 4 bases and V 1 base, and 2 bases lay outside the gene matches. The CDR3 is made up of 15 amino acids. Germline CDR1 is SEHNR and CDR2 is FQNEAQ (reference sequence).

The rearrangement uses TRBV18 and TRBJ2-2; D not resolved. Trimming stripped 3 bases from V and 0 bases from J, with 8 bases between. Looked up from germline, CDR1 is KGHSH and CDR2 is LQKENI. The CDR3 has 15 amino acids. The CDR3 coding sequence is TGTGCCAGCTCACCGGGCACACCGAACACCGGGGAGCTGTTTTTT. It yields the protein CASSPGTPNTGELFF. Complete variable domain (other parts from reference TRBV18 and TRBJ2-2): NAGVMQNPRHLVRRRGQEARLRCSPMKGHSHVYWYRQLPEEGLKFMVYLQKENIIDESGMPKERFSAEFPKEGPSILRIQQVVRGDSAAYFCASSPGTPNTGELFFGEGSRLTVL.

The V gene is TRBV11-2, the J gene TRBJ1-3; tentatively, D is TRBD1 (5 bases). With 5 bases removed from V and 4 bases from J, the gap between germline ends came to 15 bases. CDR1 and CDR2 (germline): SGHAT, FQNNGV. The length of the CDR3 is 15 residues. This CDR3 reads CASSPVRVGGNTIYF. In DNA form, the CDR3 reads TGTGCCAGCAGCCCTGTCAGGGTAGGGGGAAACACCATATATTTT.

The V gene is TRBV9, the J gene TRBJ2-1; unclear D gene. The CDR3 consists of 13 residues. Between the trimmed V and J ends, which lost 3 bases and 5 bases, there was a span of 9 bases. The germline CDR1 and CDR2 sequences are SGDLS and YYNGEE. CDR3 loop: CASSAGRDNEQFF. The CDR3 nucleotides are TGTGCCAGCAGCGCAGGAAGGGACAATGAGCAGTTCTTC.

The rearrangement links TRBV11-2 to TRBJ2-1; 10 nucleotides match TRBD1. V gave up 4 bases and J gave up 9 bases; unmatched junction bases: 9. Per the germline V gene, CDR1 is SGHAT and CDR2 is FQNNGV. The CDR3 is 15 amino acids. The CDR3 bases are TGTGCCAGCAGCTCCCGGACAGGGGGTGGGGGTGAGCAGTTCTTC. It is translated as CASSSRTGGGGEQFF. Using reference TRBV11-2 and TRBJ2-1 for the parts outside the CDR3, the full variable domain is EAGVAQSPRYKIIEKRQSVAFWCNPISGHATLYWYQQILGQGPKLLIQFQNNGVVDDSQLPKDRFSAERLKGVDSTLKIQPAKLEDSAVYLCASSSRTGGGGEQFFGPGTRLTVL.

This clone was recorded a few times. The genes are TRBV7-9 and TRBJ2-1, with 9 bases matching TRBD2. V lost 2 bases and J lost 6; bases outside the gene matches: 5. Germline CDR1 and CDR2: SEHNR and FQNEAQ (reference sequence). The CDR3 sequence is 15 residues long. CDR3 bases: TGTGCCAGCAGCTTAAGGGGGACTAGCATCAATGAGCAGTTCTTC. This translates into CASSLRGTSINEQFF. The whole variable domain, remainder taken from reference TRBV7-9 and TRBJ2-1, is DTGVSQNPRHKITKRGQNVTFRCDPISEHNRLYWYRQTLGQGPEFLTYFQNEAQLEKSRLLSDRFSAERPKGSFSTLEIQRTEQGDSAMYLCASSLRGTSINEQFFGPGTRLTVL.

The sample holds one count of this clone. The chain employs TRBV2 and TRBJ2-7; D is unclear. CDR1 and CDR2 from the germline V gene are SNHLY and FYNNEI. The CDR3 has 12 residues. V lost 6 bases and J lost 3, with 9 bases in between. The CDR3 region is CASSPKSYEQYF. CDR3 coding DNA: TGTGCCAGCAGCCCAAAAAGCTACGAGCAGTACTTC.

The CDR3 DNA reads as TGTGCCAGCAGCGGGGACAGGGGGCTAGAGACCCAGTACTTC. Its protein is CASSGDRGLETQYF. The chain has TRBV5-6 and TRBJ2-5; TRBD1 matches 12 bases. Germline V lookup: CDR1 SGHDT, CDR2 YYEEEE. Trimming at V came to 4 bases and at J to 4 bases, leaving 2 bases not matched to a gene. This CDR3 is 14 amino acids long.

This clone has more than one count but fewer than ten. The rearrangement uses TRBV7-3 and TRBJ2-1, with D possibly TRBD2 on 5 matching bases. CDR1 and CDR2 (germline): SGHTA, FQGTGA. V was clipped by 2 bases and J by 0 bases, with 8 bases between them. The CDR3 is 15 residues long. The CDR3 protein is CASSLAGLSYNEQFF. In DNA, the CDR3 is TGTGCCAGCAGCTTAGCGGGCCTCTCCTACAATGAGCAGTTCTTC.